This TCR beta chain was obtained from a study of radiotherapy plus CTLA-4 blockade in lung cancer (dated by TCRdb to the late 2010s). Regarding the study in general: Objective responses occurred in 18% of enrolled patients, and about 33% achieved disease control. General study outcomes and caveats: The strongest predictors of response, as reported, were early dynamic changes in blood T cell clones along with a rise in serum interferon-beta after radiation. After treatment with radiotherapy and ipilimumab, TCR clones that originated in tumors expanded in peripheral blood.

In this study, focal radiation therapy paired with CTLA-4 blockade (ipilimumab) was tested in patients who had chemo-refractory metastatic non-small-cell lung cancer. Library prep was done by the immunoSEQ multiplex PCR assay. In TCRdb, the immuneACCESS table is reduced to in-frame sequences with V and J assigned. These tables do not hold every clone; where another copy was compared, an unresolved V gene accounts for under half, and the others remain unexplained. The sample table shows some 94,000 clones, and approximately 80% are seen once. The top ten clonotypes cover more than 20% of the sample. The CDR3 covers 15 residues, taking in both the cysteine and the phenylalanine. Kept here is only the CDR3 DNA, which spans 45 bases and is read in frame from base 1. The germline V gene sets CDR1 to MGHRA and CDR2 to YSYEKL. The trim is 2 bases for V and 2 bases for J, with a gap of 13 bases between the germline ends.

In the case of this clone: The antigen it binds to is not known. One base away there is no much larger clone; base qualities are not given.

The sequence came from a human donor with non-small cell lung cancer that progressed on radiotherapy plus ipilimumab. Sequenced material: peripheral blood, taken from a patient treated with radiotherapy plus ipilimumab. The V gene is TRBV4-1 and the J gene is TRBJ2-7; perhaps TRBD2 is the D gene, with 5 bases matching. The CDR3 reads as follows: CASSQTPGSAYEQYF. The nucleotide sequence is TGCGCCAGCAGCCAAACTCCGGGATCAGCCTACGAGCAGTACTTC.